Listed here is a single T cell receptor (beta chain). This record belongs to a study of CD8 T cells in Susac syndrome. Reverse transcription of about 0.5 to 1 ug RNA used random hexamers. TCRdb reprocessed the immunoSEQ multiplex PCR reads with MiXCR, giving one entry per CDR3 protein. The sample shows 150,000 or so distinct CDR3 sequences, 95% to 96% of them seen only once. Per the germline V gene, CDR1 is SQVTM and CDR2 is ANQGSEA. CDR3 size: 14 residues. The V gene lost 4 bases and the J gene lost 6 bases, with 15 bases spanning the gap. The chain recombines TRBV29-1 with TRBJ2-2; D is ambiguous. The sequence was collected from a human donor with multiple sclerosis. Sequenced material: CD8+ T cells from PBMCs. CDR3: CSVVMDGFAGELFF. The CDR3 DNA sequence: TGCAGCGTTGTAATGGATGGGTTTGCCGGGGAGCTGTTTTTT.